This TCR beta chain emerged from a study of cytomegalovirus exposure and HLA in healthy donors. 13 Jbeta primers and 60 Vbeta primers were used for the PCR. Clones were sequenced by immunoSEQ multiplex PCR, and TCRdb holds only the in-frame ones, with some missing. The data show nearly 110,000 clones, with over 75% seen just once and 3.6% held by the top ten. This clone showed up just a few times. The V gene's germline CDR1 is MNHNS and CDR2 SASEGT. Trimming pared 0 bases from V and 7 bases from J, leaving 9 bases between. CDR3 length: 14 amino acids. The chain carries TRBV6-1 and TRBJ1-4; D not certain. This receptor was identified in a man aged 55 to 69 in good health and CMV-seronegative. The sample comprised PBMCs. Here the CDR3 DNA reads TGTGCCAGCAGTGAAGCTGGCTTAACTGAAAAACTGTTTTTT. Translation: CASSEAGLTEKLFF.